Below, one TCR beta chain is given with its context. This specimen comes from a study of CD8 T cells in Susac syndrome. The ends lost 0 bases at V and 5 bases at J; junction bases unmatched: 4. The germline gives CDR1 SGDLS, CDR2 YYNGEE. This CDR3 is 15 amino acids long. An input of roughly 0.5 to 1 ug of RNA was subjected to reverse transcription using random hexamers. Each CDR3 protein is one row after TCRdb ran MiXCR on the immunoSEQ multiplex PCR reads. The sample lists around 170,000 distinct CDR3 sequences, about 94% occurring once. This receptor was taken from a human donor with Susac syndrome. The genes are TRBV9 and TRBJ2-1; 8 nucleotides align to TRBD1. The specimen was CD4+ T cells from PBMCs. The CDR3 is CASSVGTGSNNEQFF. The CDR3 coding sequence is TGTGCCAGCAGCGTAGGGACAGGGTCGAACAATGAGCAGTTCTTC. Full variable domain (missing parts from reference TRBV9 and TRBJ2-1): DSGVTQTPKHLITATGQRVTLRCSPRSGDLSVYWYQQSLDQGLQFLIQYYNGEERAKGNILERFSAQQFPDLHSELNLSSLELGDSALYFCASSVGTGSNNEQFFGPGTRLTVL.